A single T cell receptor beta chain is shown here with its context. Mismatch with germline at one junction end may stem from a read error. With a constant-region primer, TCR beta cDNA was made from approximately 500 ng of total RNA. Amplification in three nested multiplex PCR rounds with slightly modified ARM-PCR gave rise to TCR beta libraries. Two initial PCR rounds of about 10 cycles each paired TRBV1-TRBV30 forward primers with a C-beta reverse primer. TCRdb recomputed calls from the multiplex PCR reads with MiXCR, one row per CDR3 protein. The sample includes about 210,000 distinct CDR3 sequences, less than 75% of them seen just once. Unsorted whole blood supplied the blood RNA, and germline DNA was isolated too. This record comes from a study of tumor-infiltrating lymphocytes in primary liver carcinoma. The CDR3 covers 11 residues. Germline CDR1 SGHNT, CDR2 YYREEE (reference sequence).

Material: peripheral blood. The origin of this receptor is a woman in her sixties or seventies with primary liver carcinoma and hepatitis B virus infection. V and J are TRBV5-4 and TRBJ1-2, with D uncertain. The CDR3 region is CAGSPEDGYTF. The CDR3 region has the DNA TGTGCCGGCAGCCCCGAGGATGGCTACACCTTC. The complete variable domain, with remaining parts taken from reference TRBV5-4 and TRBJ1-2, reads ETGVTQSPTHLIKTRGQQVTLRCSSQSGHNTVSWYQQALGQGPQFIFQYYREEENGRGNFPPRFSGLQFPNYSSELNVNALELDDSALYLCAGSPEDGYTFGSGTRLTVV.